The 29 T cell receptor beta chains below were found in one sample sequenced in a study of PD-L1 blockade in urothelial cancer (dated by TCRdb to about 2017). Library method: the immunoSEQ multiplex PCR assay. Drawn from immuneACCESS, this table holds only the in-frame rearrangements with V and J called that TCRdb kept. Clones are partly lost; checked studies trace under half to an unresolved V gene and leave the rest unexplained. Here the sample has about 100,000 clones; about 90% occur a single time. The ten biggest clones cover 0.8% to 1% of the sample. This sample comprised PBMCs, obtained around atezolizumab (anti-PD-L1) treatment. Source of these receptors: a woman older than 75 with urothelial cancer.

The V call is TRBV29-1, the J call TRBJ2-7, with 8 positions matching TRBD1. The CDR3 consists of 14 residues. CDR1 SQVTM and CDR2 ANQGSEA come from the germline V gene. J lost 6 bases, V lost 4 bases, and 11 bases had no gene match. The CDR3 nucleotides are TGCAGCGTTGCGTATGCGGGACAGGTAGCCGAGCAGTACTTC. It encodes CSVAYAGQVAEQYF.

The chain is built from TRBV7-3 and TRBJ2-3; 8 bases fit TRBD2. With V trimmed by 5 bases and J by 14 bases, 12 bases remained unmatched. Germline V gene lookup returns CDR1 SGHTA and CDR2 FQGTGA. The CDR3 is made up of 13 amino acids. DNA of the CDR3: TGTGCCAGCAGCCTCCATTCGAGCGGGAGTCCGTATTTT. This translates into CASSLHSSGSPYF.

The gene calls are TRBV5-1 and TRBJ1-4; D might be TRBD1 (5 bases). From germline, CDR1 is SGHRS and CDR2 YFSETQ. This CDR3 region has 15 residues. Between the trimmed V and J ends, which lost 3 bases and 0 bases, there was a span of 9 bases. Here the CDR3 reads CASSSGGSTNEKLFF. DNA of the CDR3: TGCGCCAGCAGCTCCGGGGGGTCAACTAATGAAAAACTGTTTTTT. The variable domain in full, with the rest retrieved from reference TRBV5-1 and TRBJ1-4, is KAGVTQTPRYLIKTRGQQVTLSCSPISGHRSVSWYQQTPGQGLQFLFEYFSETQRNKGNFPGRFSGRQFSNSRSEMNVSTLELGDSALYLCASSSGGSTNEKLFFGSGTQLSVL.

The J gene is TRBJ2-7, the V gene TRBV28; a possible D gene is TRBD1 (7 bases). The CDR3 spans 14 residues. Germline V lookup: CDR1 MDHEN, CDR2 SYDVKM. The V gene lost 7 bases and the J gene lost 3 bases, with 16 bases spanning the gap. The CDR3 sequence is CASTRQGGVYEQYF. CDR3 sequence (DNA): TGTGCCAGCACCCGACAGGGAGGTGTCTACGAGCAGTACTTC. Based on the CDR3 plus reference TRBV28 and TRBJ2-7, the full variable domain is DVKVTQSSRYLVKRTGEKVFLECVQDMDHENMFWYRQDPGLGLRLIYFSYDVKMKEKGDIPEGYSVSREKKERFSLILESASTNQTSMYLCASTRQGGVYEQYFGPGTRLTVT.

The gene calls are TRBV27 and TRBJ1-1; D is perhaps TRBD1 (5 bases). The CDR3 consists of 13 residues. Trimming took off 5 bases at V and 5 bases at J, with 12 bases between the two ends. Germline lookup yields CDR1 MNHEY and CDR2 SMNVEV (reference sequence). This chain's CDR3 is CASSMDTSTEAFF. DNA of the CDR3: TGTGCCAGCAGTATGGACACTTCGACTGAAGCTTTCTTT.

About this clone itself: At one boundary the junction diverges from the germline segment, which might be a read error. The genes are TRBV5-1 and TRBJ2-1; D remains ambiguous. The CDR3 is 19 amino acids. Germline assignment: CDR1 SGHRS and CDR2 YFSETQ. The CDR3, as DNA: TGCGCCGGCAGCTTGGAAACTATTGGAAGTGCCAGCTCCTACAATGAGCAGTTCTTC. As protein: CAGSLETIGSASSYNEQFF.

CDR3 in DNA: TGTGCCAGCAGCCAATCCGTCCGGACATACGGTCAGCCCCAGCATTTT. It yields the protein CASSQSVRTYGQPQHF. The chain links TRBV4-2 to TRBJ1-5; D possibly corresponds to TRBD1 (5 bases). This CDR3 contains 16 residues. V was pared by 2 bases and J by 6 bases, with 17 bases between. Germline V gives CDR1 LGHNA, CDR2 YNFKEQ.

The chain employs TRBV5-6 and TRBJ2-5; D ambiguous. The CDR3 is made up of 14 amino acids. The germline gives CDR1 SGHDT, CDR2 YYEEEE. Trimming stripped 0 bases from V and 5 bases from J, with 11 bases between. In DNA, the CDR3 is TGTGCCAGCAGCTTGGATTACGGCGGCGAGACCCAGTACTTC. Encoded protein: CASSLDYGGETQYF.

This clone was seen a single time. V and J are TRBV28 and TRBJ1-3; 7 bases match TRBD1. This CDR3 region has 18 residues. The germline V gene encodes CDR1 MDHEN and CDR2 SYDVKM. The V gene end was trimmed by 2 bases and the J gene end by 0 bases; junction bases not matched to a gene: 10. CDR3 sequence: CASSLTLFGQASGNTIYF. The CDR3 region has the DNA TGTGCCAGCAGTTTAACCCTCTTCGGACAGGCCTCTGGAAACACCATATATTTT.

The gene calls are TRBV2 and TRBJ1-1, with 9 bases lining up with TRBD1. The J segment lost 4 bases and the V segment lost 6 bases, leaving 9 bases of the junction unmatched. Germline assignment: CDR1 SNHLY and CDR2 FYNNEI. The CDR3 extends over 15 amino acids. The CDR3 DNA reads as TGTGCCAGCAGAGAAACCGGGACAGGGAGCACTGAAGCTTTCTTT. Amino acid sequence: CASRETGTGSTEAFF. Together with reference TRBV2 and TRBJ1-1, the CDR3 gives the full variable domain: EPEVTQTPSHQVTQMGQEVILRCVPISNHLYFYWYRQILGQKVEFLVSFYNNEISEKSEIFDDQFSVERPDGSNFTLKIRSTKLEDSAMYFCASRETGTGSTEAFFGQGTRLTVV.

This chain uses TRBV28 with TRBJ2-1; 7 bases map to TRBD1. Germline loops: CDR1 MDHEN, CDR2 SYDVKM. V trimming: 5 bases; J trimming: 5 bases; junction bases outside the gene matches: 6. The CDR3 contains 14 residues. CDR3 sequence (DNA): TGTGCCAGCAGTACAGGGGTCCTCCACAATGAGCAGTTCTTC. This translates into CASSTGVLHNEQFF.

The chain combines TRBV6-1 with TRBJ2-2, with D unresolved. The CDR3 totals 16 residues. V was trimmed by 1 base and J by 4 bases, leaving 13 bases between them. Germline V CDR1 and CDR2: MNHNS, SASEGT. The CDR3 DNA reads TGTGCCAGCAGTGAAGTGGGCGCCTCGCGCACCGGGGAGCTGTTTTTT. Translating gives CASSEVGASRTGELFF.

The chain couples TRBV6-1 to TRBJ2-7; TRBD1 matches at 9 bases. CDR1 and CDR2 from the germline V gene are MNHNS and SASEGT. There are 15 residues in the CDR3. CDR3 sequence: CGVTRGTGSGYEQYF. The DNA of the CDR3 is TGTGGCGTAACAAGGGGGACAGGGTCAGGCTACGAGCAGTACTTC.

The chain recombines TRBV20-1 with TRBJ2-1; D possibly corresponds to TRBD2 (6 bases). V shed 3 bases and J shed 8 bases, with 8 bases lying between them. Germline loops: CDR1 DFQATT, CDR2 SNEGSKA (reference sequence). The CDR3 runs 11 residues. For the CDR3, the DNA is TGCAGTGCTAGGAGGGAGGATGAGCAGTTCTTC. It specifies CSARREDEQFF.

This sequence joins TRBV10-3 and TRBJ1-1; 8 bases match TRBD1. Germline CDR1 reads ENHRY; CDR2 reads SYGVKD. V was clipped by 2 bases and J by 4 bases; unmatched bases: 6. This CDR3 has 15 residues. This CDR3 reads CAISERTGTGTEAFF. The CDR3 region has the DNA TGTGCCATCAGTGAGAGGACAGGGACAGGCACTGAAGCTTTCTTT.

The V gene is TRBV27, the J gene TRBJ1-1, with 7 bases identical to TRBD1. CDR1 and CDR2 from the germline V gene are MNHEY and SMNVEV (reference sequence). With V trimmed by 4 bases and J by 4 bases, 12 bases remained unmatched. This CDR3 region has 16 residues. The CDR3, as DNA: TGTGCCAGCAGTTCTACTAGACAGGGTAGGGTCACTGAAGCTTTCTTT. Its translation is CASSSTRQGRVTEAFF.

This clone was seen once. The J gene is TRBJ1-3, the V gene TRBV19; D is perhaps TRBD1 (5 bases). This CDR3 is 13 amino acids long. CDR1 is LNHDA and CDR2 is SQIVND in the germline V gene (reference sequence). The V end lost 5 bases, the J end lost 4 bases, and 9 bases lay between the germline ends. The CDR3, as DNA: TGTGCCAGTAGTCCAGGGAACGGAAACACCATATATTTT. It is translated as CASSPGNGNTIYF.

The chain joins TRBV19 to TRBJ1-3; D call uncertain. CDR1 is LNHDA and CDR2 is SQIVND in the germline V gene (reference sequence). With 7 bases removed from V and 4 bases from J, the gap between germline ends came to 20 bases. This CDR3 region has 16 residues. CDR3 DNA: TGTGCCAGTATGCCCTTCGGTCGACTCAAAGGAAACACCATATATTTT. Translation gives CASMPFGRLKGNTIYF.

V usage is TRBV27 and J usage is TRBJ2-1; 16 bases are shared with TRBD2. With 5 bases clipped from V and 5 bases from J, the junction kept 18 bases outside the gene matches. There are 21 residues in the CDR3. Germline V gene lookup returns CDR1 MNHEY and CDR2 SMNVEV (reference sequence). The CDR3 here is CASSTLPGTSGRVGLHNEQFF. CDR3 nucleotide sequence: TGTGCCAGCAGTACCTTACCTGGGACTAGCGGGAGGGTGGGGCTACACAATGAGCAGTTCTTC.

The rearrangement links TRBV19 to TRBJ2-4, with TRBD2 matching 8 bases. V gave up 5 bases and J gave up 7 bases; unmatched junction bases: 13. The CDR3 loop spans 16 amino acids. CDR1 and CDR2 from the germline V gene are LNHDA and SQIVND (reference sequence). CDR3 sequence (DNA): TGTGCCAGTAGTGCCGGGAGGGGACGGCGAACTAACATTCAGTACTTC. Its protein is CASSAGRGRRTNIQYF.

The CDR3: CASSQGAGGNTIYF. CDR3 nucleotide sequence: TGTGCCAGCAGTCAGGGGGCGGGTGGAAACACCATATATTTT. The V and J genes are TRBV28 and TRBJ1-3, with 8 bases aligning to TRBD1. In germline, CDR1 is MDHEN, CDR2 SYDVKM. The CDR3 has 14 residues. Trimming at V came to 5 bases and at J to 3 bases, leaving 3 bases not matched to a gene.

The chain couples TRBV27 to TRBJ1-5, with D possibly being TRBD1 (5 bases). This CDR3 region has 16 residues. V lost 2 bases and J 1 base, leaving 12 bases between the germline ends. CDR1 is MNHEY, CDR2 SMNVEV, per germline (reference sequence). CDR3 residues: CASSLQGRNSNQPQHF. The CDR3 nucleotides are TGTGCCAGCAGTTTACAGGGAAGAAACAGCAATCAGCCCCAGCATTTT.

V gene TRBV5-1 combines with J gene TRBJ2-7; 10 nucleotides align to TRBD1. Germline CDR1 is SGHRS and CDR2 is YFSETQ. J was trimmed by 5 bases and V by 3 bases; bases with no gene match: 8. This CDR3 is built from 15 residues. DNA for the CDR3: TGCGCCAGCAGCTGGAGGACAGGGGGAGACGACGAGCAGTACTTC. The encoded protein is CASSWRTGGDDEQYF.

This rearrangement joins TRBV11-2 to TRBJ2-5, with D possibly TRBD1 on 6 matching bases. CDR1 SGHAT and CDR2 FQNNGV come from the germline V gene. The CDR3 is 14 amino acids. The V gene lost 5 bases and the J gene lost 5 bases, with 15 bases spanning the gap. The chain's CDR3 is CASSQTPQGETQYF. The CDR3 DNA sequence: TGTGCCAGCAGCCAGACGCCCCAGGGGGAGACCCAGTACTTC.

The DNA of the CDR3 is TGTGCCAGCAGCTCAGGGGCGAACTTTTACAATGAGCAGTTCTTC. Translation gives CASSSGANFYNEQFF. This rearrangement joins TRBV7-3 to TRBJ2-1, with TRBD1 as a possible D gene (6 bases). The germline V gene has CDR1 SGHTA and CDR2 FQGTGA. The V end lost 4 bases, the J end lost 4 bases, and 14 bases lay between the germline ends. This CDR3 spans 15 amino acids.

The chain combines TRBV13 with TRBJ2-1; 7 nucleotides match TRBD2. Germline CDR1 reads PRHDT; CDR2 reads FYEKMQ (reference sequence). The CDR3 extends over 16 amino acids. Trimming cost V 1 base and J 0 bases; bases outside gene matches: 3. The CDR3 reads CASSLEAGDSYNEQFF. The CDR3 nucleotides are TGTGCCAGCAGCTTAGAGGCGGGAGACTCCTACAATGAGCAGTTCTTC.

The gene calls are TRBV6-1 and TRBJ1-1, with D maybe TRBD1 (5 bases). This CDR3 comprises 14 residues. V was cut by 7 bases and J by 4 bases, with 16 bases left in between. Germline V CDR1 and CDR2: MNHNS, SASEGT. CDR3 residues: CASTGRGSGTEAFF. The CDR3 DNA reads as TGTGCCAGCACTGGGAGGGGCTCGGGCACTGAAGCTTTCTTT.

The chain is built from TRBV28 and TRBJ2-1; tentatively, D is TRBD2 (6 bases). This CDR3 contains 15 residues. Deletions cut 2 bases from V and 5 bases from J, with 13 bases between. Germline values: CDR1 MDHEN, CDR2 SYDVKM. The CDR3 coding sequence is TGTGCCAGCAGTTTAGCGGGAATTAGGGACAATGAGCAGTTCTTC. Protein sequence: CASSLAGIRDNEQFF.

This sequence joins TRBV5-1 and TRBJ2-2; D remains unclear. The germline CDR1 and CDR2 sequences are SGHRS and YFSETQ. This CDR3 has 14 residues. Deletions cut 1 base from V and 2 bases from J, with 6 bases between. In DNA form, the CDR3 reads TGCGCCAGCAGCTTGAGCCAAAACACCGGGGAGCTGTTTTTT. Translated, it gives CASSLSQNTGELFF.